Sequencing of this TCR beta chain was carried out in a study of T cell changes during pregnancy in multiple sclerosis. Trimming cost V 11 bases and J 4 bases, with 14 bases left between them. The germline V gene has CDR1 MDHEN and CDR2 SYDVKM. The CDR3 length is 12 residues. Only in-frame clones appear in the TCRdb table, and some are missing; sequencing was by immunoSEQ multiplex PCR. The sample gives 25,000 to 35,000 clones, nearly 90% of which show up once; just over 0.55% is in the top ten. The clonotype originates from a female donor in good health, enrolled as a control in a pregnancy study. The chain combines TRBV28 with TRBJ1-1; no clear D gene. Sample: CD4+ T cells from peripheral blood mononuclear cells, taken in the third trimester of pregnancy. The CDR3, as DNA: TGTGCCCACCGCCGGGGTAGCACTGAAGCTTTCTTT. Amino acid sequence: CAHRRGSTEAFF.